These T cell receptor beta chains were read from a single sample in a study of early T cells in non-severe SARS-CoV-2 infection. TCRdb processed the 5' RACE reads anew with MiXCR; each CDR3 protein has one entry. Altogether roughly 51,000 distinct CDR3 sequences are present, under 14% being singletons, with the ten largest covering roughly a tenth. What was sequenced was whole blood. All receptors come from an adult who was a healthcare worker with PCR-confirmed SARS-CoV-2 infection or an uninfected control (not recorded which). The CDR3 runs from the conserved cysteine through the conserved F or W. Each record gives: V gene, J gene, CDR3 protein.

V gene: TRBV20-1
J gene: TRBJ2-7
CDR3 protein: CSARGTSGPYEQYF

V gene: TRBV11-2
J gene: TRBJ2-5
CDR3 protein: CASSFYPSETQYF

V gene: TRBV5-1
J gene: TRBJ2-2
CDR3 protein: CASSLDTNTGELFF

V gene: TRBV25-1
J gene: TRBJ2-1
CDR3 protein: CASSEWTGGAADEQFF

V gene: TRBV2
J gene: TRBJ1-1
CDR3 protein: CASGGAENTEAFF

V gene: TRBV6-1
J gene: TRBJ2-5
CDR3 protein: CASSELAGGQETQYF

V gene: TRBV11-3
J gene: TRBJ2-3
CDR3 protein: CASSLGGDGDTQYF

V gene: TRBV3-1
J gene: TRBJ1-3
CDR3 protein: CASSQVRVFSGNTIYF

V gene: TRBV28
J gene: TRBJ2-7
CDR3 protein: CASSLESGRYEQYF

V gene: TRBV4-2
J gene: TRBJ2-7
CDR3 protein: CASSQGSGRASGEYF

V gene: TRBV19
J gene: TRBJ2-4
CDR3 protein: CASTPVSGRNIQYF

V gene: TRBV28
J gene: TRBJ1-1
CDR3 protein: CASIGGSEAFF

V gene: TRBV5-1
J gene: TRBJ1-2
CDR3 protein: CASSMTGGNNINYGYTF

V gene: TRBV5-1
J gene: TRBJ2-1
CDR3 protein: CASSNLGGGPYNEQFF

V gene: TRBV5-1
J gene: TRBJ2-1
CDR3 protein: CASSLRAGGGNEQFF

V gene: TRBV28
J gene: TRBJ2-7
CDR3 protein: CASSLGGSYEQYF

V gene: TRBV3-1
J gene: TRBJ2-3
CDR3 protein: CASSQALAGGTPYF

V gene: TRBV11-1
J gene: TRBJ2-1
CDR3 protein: CASSQSRQNYNEQFF

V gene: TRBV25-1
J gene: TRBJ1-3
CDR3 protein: CASSFPGPNGNTIYF

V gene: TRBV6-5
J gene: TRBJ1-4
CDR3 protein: CASSYSRINEKLFF

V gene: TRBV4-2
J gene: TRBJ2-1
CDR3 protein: CASSHVSEDYNEQFF

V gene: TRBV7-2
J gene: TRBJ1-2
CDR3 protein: CASSAGLSGYTF

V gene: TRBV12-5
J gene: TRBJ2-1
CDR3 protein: CASGLADSVGGHEQFF

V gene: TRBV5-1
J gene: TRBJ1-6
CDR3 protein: CASSLGRLGSNSPLHF

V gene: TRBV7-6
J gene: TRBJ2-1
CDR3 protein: CASSLGSGQYNEQFF

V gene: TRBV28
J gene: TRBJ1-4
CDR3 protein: CASRIGYKEKLFF

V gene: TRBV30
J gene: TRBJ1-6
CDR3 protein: CAWSVLDRGNSPLHF

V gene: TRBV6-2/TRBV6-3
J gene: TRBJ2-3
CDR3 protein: CASSYVGGQGTDTQYF

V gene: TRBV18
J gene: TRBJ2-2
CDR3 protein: CASSPRSGDLGELFF

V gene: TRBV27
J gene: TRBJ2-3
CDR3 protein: CASSLSLLTRDTQYF

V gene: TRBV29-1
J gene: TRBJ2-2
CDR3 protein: CSAVGRTAGELFF

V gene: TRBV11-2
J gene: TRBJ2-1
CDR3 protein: CASSLGFKLAGRSYNEQFF

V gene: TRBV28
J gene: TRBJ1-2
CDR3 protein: CAVRGQGSYGYTF

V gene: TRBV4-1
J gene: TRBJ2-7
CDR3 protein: CASSHAKGTGGAYEQYF

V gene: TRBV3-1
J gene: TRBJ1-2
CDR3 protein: CASTPGQGTGYTF

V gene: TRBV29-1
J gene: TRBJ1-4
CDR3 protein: CSVEGTGGSEKLFF

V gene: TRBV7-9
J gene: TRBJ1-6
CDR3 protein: CASSLGWPRSSYNSPLHF

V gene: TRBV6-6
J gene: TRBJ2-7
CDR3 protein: CASSPDLDRAYEQYF

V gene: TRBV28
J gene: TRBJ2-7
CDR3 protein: CASSWEATPYEQYF

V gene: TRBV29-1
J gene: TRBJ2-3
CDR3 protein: CSVITSYTQYF

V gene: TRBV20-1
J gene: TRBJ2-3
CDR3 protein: CSAPSGTSGTDTQYF

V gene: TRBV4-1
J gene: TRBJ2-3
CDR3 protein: CASSQEDSLRDTQYF

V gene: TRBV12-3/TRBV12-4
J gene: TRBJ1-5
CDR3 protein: CASSPGGMGNQPQHF

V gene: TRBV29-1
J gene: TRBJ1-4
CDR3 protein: CSAHGEITEKLFF

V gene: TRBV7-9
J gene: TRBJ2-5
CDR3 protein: CASSPNGGETQYF

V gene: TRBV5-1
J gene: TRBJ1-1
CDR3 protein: CASLTGPSNTEAFF

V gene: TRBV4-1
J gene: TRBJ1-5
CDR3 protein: CATTRGGGNQPQHF

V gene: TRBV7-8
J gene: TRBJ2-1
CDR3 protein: CASSLVPGAYNEQFF

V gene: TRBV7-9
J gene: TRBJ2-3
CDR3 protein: CASSWRTGTDTQYF

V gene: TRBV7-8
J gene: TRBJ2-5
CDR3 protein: CASSLRAQETQYF